This T cell receptor (beta chain) originates from a study of blood T cell repertoires in COVID-19. Across the whole study: From T cells, B-cell-depleted T cells, or PBMCs came the material, which was cDNA or gDNA.

In the authors' methods: For nucleated cells, counts were estimated from reference gene primer amplification. Using immunoSEQ multiplex PCR, the repertoire was profiled, and TCRdb retains in-frame clones only, with some absent. That table gives V, J and clone size, and the DNA gave D and trimming. The table has over 200,000 clones, roughly 80% seen once. There are a few counts of this clone. There are 13 residues in the CDR3. V lost 4 bases and J lost 9; bases outside the gene matches: 6. CDR1 LGHNA and CDR2 YSLEER come from the germline V gene. The rearrangement joins TRBV4-3 to TRBJ2-3; TRBD1 aligns across 8 bases. This clonotype originated in a man aged 50 or older with active or convalescent COVID-19. Sequencing was done on a sample of peripheral blood. CDR3 region: CASSRETGDTQYF. The CDR3 DNA reads as TGCGCCAGCAGCCGGGAGACAGGGGACACGCAGTATTTT.